This T cell receptor (beta chain) was observed in a study of T cell responses to AZD1222 COVID-19 vaccine. Study observations and caveats: At study baseline, merely roughly 6 AZD1222 recipients were seropositive. Sampling captured repertoires only after the peak T cell response.

Using immunoSEQ multiplex PCR, the repertoire was profiled, and TCRdb retains in-frame clones only, with some absent. The sample carries nearly 110,000 clones, roughly 89% recorded once. Trimming left V 6 bases short and J 2 bases short, with 5 bases between. CDR3 length equals 11 residues. Comments on this clone: Antigen unknown.

This chain connects TRBV12-3 or TRBV12-4 to TRBJ2-7, with D hard to call. Sequencing used peripheral blood, obtained on day 0 of AZD1222 vaccination. This TCR was sampled from an adult in good health. CDR3 sequence reads: CASSITYEQYF. CDR3 DNA: TGTGCCAGCAGCATCACCTACGAGCAGTACTTC.